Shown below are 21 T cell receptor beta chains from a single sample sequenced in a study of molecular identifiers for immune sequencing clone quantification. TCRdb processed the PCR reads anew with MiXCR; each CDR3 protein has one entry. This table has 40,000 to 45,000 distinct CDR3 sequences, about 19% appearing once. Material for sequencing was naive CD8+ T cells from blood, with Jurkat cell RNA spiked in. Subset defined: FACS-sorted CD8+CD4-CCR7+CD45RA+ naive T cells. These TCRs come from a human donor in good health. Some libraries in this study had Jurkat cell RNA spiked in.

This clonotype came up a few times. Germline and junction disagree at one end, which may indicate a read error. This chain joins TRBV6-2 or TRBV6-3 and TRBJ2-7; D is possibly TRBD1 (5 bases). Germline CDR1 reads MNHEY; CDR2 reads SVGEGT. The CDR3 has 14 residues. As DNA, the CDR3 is TGTGCCAGCAGTTACTCGGGCAGGGATGGCGAGCGGTACTTC. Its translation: CASSYSGRDGERYF.

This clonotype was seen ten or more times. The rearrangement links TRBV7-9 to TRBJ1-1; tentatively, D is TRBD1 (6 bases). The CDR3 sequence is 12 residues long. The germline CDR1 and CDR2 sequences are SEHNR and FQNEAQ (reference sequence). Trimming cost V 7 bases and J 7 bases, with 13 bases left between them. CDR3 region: CASTPGQSEAFF. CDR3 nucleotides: TGTGCCAGCACCCCAGGACAGAGTGAAGCTTTCTTT.

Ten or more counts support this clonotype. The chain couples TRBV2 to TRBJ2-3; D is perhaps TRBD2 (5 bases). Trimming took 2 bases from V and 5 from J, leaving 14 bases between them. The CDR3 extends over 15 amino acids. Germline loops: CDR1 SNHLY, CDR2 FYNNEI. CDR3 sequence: CASSESDYELDTQYF. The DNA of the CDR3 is TGTGCCAGCAGTGAATCCGACTACGAGTTAGATACGCAGTATTTT.

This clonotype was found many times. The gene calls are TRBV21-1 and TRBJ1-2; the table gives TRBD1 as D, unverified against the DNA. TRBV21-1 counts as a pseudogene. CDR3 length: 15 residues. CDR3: CASSTQAGGVYGYTF. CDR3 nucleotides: TGTGCCAGCAGCACTCAAGCAGGGGGTGTCTATGGCTACACCTTC.

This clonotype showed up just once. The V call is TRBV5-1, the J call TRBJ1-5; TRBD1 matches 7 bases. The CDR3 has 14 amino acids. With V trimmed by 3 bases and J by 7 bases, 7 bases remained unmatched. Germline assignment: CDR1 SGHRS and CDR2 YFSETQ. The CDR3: CASSYRTGEQPQHF. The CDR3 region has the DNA TGCGCCAGCAGCTACCGGACAGGAGAGCAGCCCCAGCATTTT.

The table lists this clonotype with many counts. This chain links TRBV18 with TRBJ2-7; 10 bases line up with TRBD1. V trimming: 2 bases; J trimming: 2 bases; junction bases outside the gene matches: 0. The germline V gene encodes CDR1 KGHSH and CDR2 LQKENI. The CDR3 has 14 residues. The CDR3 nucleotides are TGTGCCAGCTCACCAGGACAGGGGGCCTACGAGCAGTACTTC. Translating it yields CASSPGQGAYEQYF. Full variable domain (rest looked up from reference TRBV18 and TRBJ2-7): NAGVMQNPRHLVRRRGQEARLRCSPMKGHSHVYWYRQLPEEGLKFMVYLQKENIIDESGMPKERFSAEFPKEGPSILRIQQVVRGDSAAYFCASSPGQGAYEQYFGPGTRLTVT.

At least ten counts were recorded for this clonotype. CDR3: CASSPEGGRYYNEQFF. In DNA, the CDR3 is TGTGCCAGCAGTCCCGAGGGCGGGAGATACTACAATGAGCAGTTCTTC. This chain joins TRBV27 and TRBJ2-1; 7 bases match TRBD2. CDR1 is MNHEY, CDR2 SMNVEV, per germline (reference sequence). This CDR3 spans 16 amino acids. Trimming took 5 bases from V and 3 from J; bases not matched to a gene: 10.

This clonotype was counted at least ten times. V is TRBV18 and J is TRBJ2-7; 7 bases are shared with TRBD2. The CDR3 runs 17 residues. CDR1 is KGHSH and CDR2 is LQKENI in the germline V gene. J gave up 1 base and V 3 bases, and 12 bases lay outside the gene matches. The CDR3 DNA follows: TGTGCCAGCTCACCCCCAGCGGGACGGAGGAAGTCCTACGAGCAGTACTTC. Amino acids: CASSPPAGRRKSYEQYF.

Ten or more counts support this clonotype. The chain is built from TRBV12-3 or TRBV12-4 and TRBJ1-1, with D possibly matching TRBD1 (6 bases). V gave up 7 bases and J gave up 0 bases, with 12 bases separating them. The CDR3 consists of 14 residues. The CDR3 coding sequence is TGTGCCAGCATCGCCCAGGGGTTGAACACTGAAGCTTTCTTT. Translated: CASIAQGLNTEAFF.

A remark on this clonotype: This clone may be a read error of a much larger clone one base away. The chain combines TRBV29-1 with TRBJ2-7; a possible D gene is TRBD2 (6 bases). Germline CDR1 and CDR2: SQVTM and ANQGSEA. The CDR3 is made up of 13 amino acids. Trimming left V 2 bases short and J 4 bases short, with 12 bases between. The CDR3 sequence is CSVEIAESYEQYF. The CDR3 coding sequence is TGCAGCGTTGAAATAGCGGAAAGTTACGAGCAGTACTTC.

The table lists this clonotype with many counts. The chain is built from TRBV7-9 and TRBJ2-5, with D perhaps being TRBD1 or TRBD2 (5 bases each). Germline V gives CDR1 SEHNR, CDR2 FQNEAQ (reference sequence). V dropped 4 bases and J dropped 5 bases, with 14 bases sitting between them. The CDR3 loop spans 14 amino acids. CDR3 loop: CASSSGRGVETQYF. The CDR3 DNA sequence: TGTGCCAGCAGCTCCGGTAGAGGGGTCGAGACCCAGTACTTC.

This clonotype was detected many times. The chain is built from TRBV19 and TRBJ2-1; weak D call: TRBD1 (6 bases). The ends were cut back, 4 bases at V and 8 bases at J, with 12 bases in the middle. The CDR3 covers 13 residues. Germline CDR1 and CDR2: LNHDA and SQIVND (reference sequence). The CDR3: CASSTDRLHEQFF. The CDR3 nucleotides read TGTGCCAGTAGTACCGACAGGCTGCATGAGCAGTTCTTC.

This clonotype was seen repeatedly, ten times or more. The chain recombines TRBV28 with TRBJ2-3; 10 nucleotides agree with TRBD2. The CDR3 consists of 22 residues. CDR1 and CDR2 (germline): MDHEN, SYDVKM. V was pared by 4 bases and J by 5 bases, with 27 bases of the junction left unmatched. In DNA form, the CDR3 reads TGTGCCAGCAGTTACAGCCCCGGGAAAAGACGATCAGCGGGAGGGCCGTTAGATACGCAGTATTTT. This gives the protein CASSYSPGKRRSAGGPLDTQYF.

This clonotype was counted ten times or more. The CDR3 spells CASREIWAGTNTGELFF. CDR3 nucleotides: TGTGCCAGCAGGGAGATATGGGCGGGAACGAACACCGGGGAGCTGTTTTTT. This chain joins TRBV27 and TRBJ2-2; a weak D match, TRBD2 (6 bases). The CDR3 extends over 17 amino acids. Germline lookup yields CDR1 MNHEY and CDR2 SMNVEV (reference sequence). V shed 6 bases and J shed 0 bases, with 17 bases lying between them.

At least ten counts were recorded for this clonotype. The CDR3 nucleotides read TGCGCCAGCAGCCAAGCCCATTCAGCGGGCTATTGGGAGACCCAGTACTTC. Protein: CASSQAHSAGYWETQYF. This sequence joins TRBV4-3 and TRBJ2-5; a weak D match, TRBD2 (6 bases). V lost 1 base and J 5 bases, leaving 20 bases between the germline ends. The length of the CDR3 is 17 residues. Germline V gene sequence: CDR1 LGHNA, CDR2 YSLEER.

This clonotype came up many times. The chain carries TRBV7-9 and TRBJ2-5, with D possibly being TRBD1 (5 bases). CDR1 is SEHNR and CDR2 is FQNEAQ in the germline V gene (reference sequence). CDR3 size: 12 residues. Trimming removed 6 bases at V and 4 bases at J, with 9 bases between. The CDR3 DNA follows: TGTGCCAGCAGATCAAGGGGAGAGACCCAGTACTTC. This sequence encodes CASRSRGETQYF.

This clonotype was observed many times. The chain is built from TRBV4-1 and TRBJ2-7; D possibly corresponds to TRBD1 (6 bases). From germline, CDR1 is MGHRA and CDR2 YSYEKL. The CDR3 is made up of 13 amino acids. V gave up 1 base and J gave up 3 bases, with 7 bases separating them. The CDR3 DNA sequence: TGCGCCAGCAGCCAAGCAGGGGACTACGAGCAGTACTTC. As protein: CASSQAGDYEQYF.

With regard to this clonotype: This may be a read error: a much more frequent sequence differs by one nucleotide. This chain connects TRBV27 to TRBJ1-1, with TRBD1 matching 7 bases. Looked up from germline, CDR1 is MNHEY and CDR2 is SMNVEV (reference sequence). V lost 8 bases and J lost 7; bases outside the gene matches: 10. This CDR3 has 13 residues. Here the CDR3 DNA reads TGTGCCAGCTGCTACACAGGGGCCCTTGAAGCTTTCTTT. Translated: CASCYTGALEAFF.

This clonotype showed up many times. CDR3 protein: CASRTSGMNEQFF. The DNA for the CDR3 is TGTGCCAGCAGGACTAGCGGGATGAATGAGCAGTTCTTC. The rearrangement joins TRBV7-6 to TRBJ2-1; TRBD2 aligns across 11 bases. The V gene end was trimmed by 6 bases and the J gene end by 7 bases; junction bases not matched to a gene: 2. Germline-derived CDR1 and CDR2 are SGHVS and FNYEAQ. The CDR3 extends over 13 amino acids.

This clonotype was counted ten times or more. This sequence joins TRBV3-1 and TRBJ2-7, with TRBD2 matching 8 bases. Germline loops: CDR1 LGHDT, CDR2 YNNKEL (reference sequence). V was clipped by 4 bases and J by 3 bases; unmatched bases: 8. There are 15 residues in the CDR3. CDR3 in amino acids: CASSLIGSGDYEQYF. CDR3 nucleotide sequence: TGTGCCAGCAGCCTGATTGGTAGCGGGGACTACGAGCAGTACTTC.

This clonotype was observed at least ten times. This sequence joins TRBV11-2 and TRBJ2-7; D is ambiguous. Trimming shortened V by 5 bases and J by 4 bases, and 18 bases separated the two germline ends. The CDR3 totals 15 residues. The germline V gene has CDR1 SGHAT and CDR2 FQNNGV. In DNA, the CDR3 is TGTGCCAGCAGCAATACTACCAACGCTGGGTACGAGCAGTACTTC. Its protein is CASSNTTNAGYEQYF. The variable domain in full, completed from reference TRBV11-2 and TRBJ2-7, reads EAGVAQSPRYKIIEKRQSVAFWCNPISGHATLYWYQQILGQGPKLLIQFQNNGVVDDSQLPKDRFSAERLKGVDSTLKIQPAKLEDSAVYLCASSNTTNAGYEQYFGPGTRLTVT.